This TCR beta chain was sequenced in a study of blood T cell repertoires in COVID-19. The length of the CDR3 is 15 residues. The ends were cut back, 3 bases at V and 6 bases at J, with 14 bases in the middle. CDR1 and CDR2 from the germline V gene are MDHEN and SYDVKM. Assay used: immunoSEQ multiplex PCR; TCRdb lists only in-frame clones, some missing. The data show about 89,000 clones, with roughly 80% seen just once and under 55% held by the top ten. The rearrangement joins TRBV28 to TRBJ1-4; no reliable D call. The sample comprised peripheral blood. This receptor was obtained from a human donor in a cohort sampled during active COVID-19. Here the CDR3 DNA reads TGTGCCAGCAGTTTTGGCGGTCGGATTTATGAAAAACTGTTTTTT. Amino acids: CASSFGGRIYEKLFF.